This T cell receptor (beta chain) was sequenced for a study of T cells after yellow fever vaccination. TCRdb re-called the 5' RACE reads with MiXCR, one entry per CDR3 protein. The sample holds about 320,000 distinct CDR3 sequences, around 4.5% seen once. The starting material was PBMCs, obtained 15 days after the yellow fever booster vaccination. This clonotype was sampled from a man between 18 and 29 years old who received the YFV17D yellow fever vaccine.

In nucleotides, the CDR3 is TGTGCCAGCAGCATTACAGGGTACGATGAGCAGTTCTTC. This translates into CASSITGYDEQFF. The rearrangement uses TRBV7-3 and TRBJ2-1, with D tentatively TRBD1 (6 bases). V lost 5 bases and J 8 bases, leaving 13 bases between the germline ends. CDR3 length: 13 residues. Germline V gene sequence: CDR1 SGHTA, CDR2 FQGTGA.